This T cell receptor (beta chain) was sequenced for a study of T cell repertoires in cytomegalovirus infection. Of note for this clonotype: What it binds is not known.

CDR3 length: 13 amino acids. Germline CDR1 MNHNS, CDR2 SASEGT. The V and J ends lost 6 bases and 2 bases respectively, with 10 bases between them. TCRdb redid the calling of the reads with MiXCR, one entry per CDR3 protein. Altogether 680,000 or so distinct CDR3 sequences are present, around 32% being singletons, with the ten largest covering about 18%. The source of this sequence is a human donor in good health (CMV status not recorded). Some clones in this sample may be carry-over from other donors' samples. The chain joins TRBV6-1 to TRBJ1-2, with unresolved D. The starting material was cultured PBMCs, obtained from culture after CMV antigen stimulation. The DNA of the CDR3 is TGTGCCAGCAGGGCACTCCAGAACTATGGCTACACCTTC. Residues: CASRALQNYGYTF.